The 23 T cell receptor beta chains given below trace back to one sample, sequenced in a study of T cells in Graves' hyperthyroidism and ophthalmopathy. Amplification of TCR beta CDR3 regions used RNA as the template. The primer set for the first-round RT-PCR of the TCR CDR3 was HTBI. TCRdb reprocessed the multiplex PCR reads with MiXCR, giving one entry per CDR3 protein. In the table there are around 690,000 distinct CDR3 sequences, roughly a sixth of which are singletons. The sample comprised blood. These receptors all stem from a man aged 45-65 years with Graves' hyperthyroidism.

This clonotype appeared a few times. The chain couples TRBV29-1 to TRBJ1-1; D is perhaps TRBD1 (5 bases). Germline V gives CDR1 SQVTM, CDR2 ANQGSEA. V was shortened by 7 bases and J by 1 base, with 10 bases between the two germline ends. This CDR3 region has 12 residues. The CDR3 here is CSGSTANTEAFF. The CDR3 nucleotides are TGCAGCGGGTCGACAGCGAACACTGAAGCTTTCTTT.

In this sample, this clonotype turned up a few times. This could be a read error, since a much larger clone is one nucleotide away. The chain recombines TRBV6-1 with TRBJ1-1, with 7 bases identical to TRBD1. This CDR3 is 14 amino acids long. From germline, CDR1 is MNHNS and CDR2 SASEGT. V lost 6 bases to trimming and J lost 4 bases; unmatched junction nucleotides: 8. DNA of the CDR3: TGTGCCAGCAGAGACAGGGAAGGTAGCACTGAAGCTTTCTTT. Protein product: CASRDREGSTEAFF.

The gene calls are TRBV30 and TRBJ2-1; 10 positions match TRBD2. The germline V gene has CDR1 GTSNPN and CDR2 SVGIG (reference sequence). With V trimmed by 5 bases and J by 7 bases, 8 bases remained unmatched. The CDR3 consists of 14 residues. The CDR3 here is CAWASGGGGNEQFF. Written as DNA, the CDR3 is TGTGCCTGGGCAAGCGGGGGGGGAGGAAATGAGCAGTTCTTC.

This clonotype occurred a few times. For the CDR3, the DNA is TGTGCCAGCAGCAGACTAGCGGGGCAAACCGGGGAGCTGTTTTTT. It specifies CASSRLAGQTGELFF. V usage is TRBV7-2 and J usage is TRBJ2-2; TRBD2 matches 11 bases. V trimming: 5 bases; J trimming: 5 bases; junction bases outside the gene matches: 4. Germline V gene sequence: CDR1 SGHTA, CDR2 FQGNSA. The CDR3 totals 15 residues.

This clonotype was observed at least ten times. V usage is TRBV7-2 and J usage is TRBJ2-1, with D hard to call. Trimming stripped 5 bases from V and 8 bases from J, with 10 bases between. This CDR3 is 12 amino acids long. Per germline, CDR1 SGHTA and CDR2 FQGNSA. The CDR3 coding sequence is TGTGCCAGCAGCCCGAATGTGGATGAGCAGTTCTTC. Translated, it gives CASSPNVDEQFF.

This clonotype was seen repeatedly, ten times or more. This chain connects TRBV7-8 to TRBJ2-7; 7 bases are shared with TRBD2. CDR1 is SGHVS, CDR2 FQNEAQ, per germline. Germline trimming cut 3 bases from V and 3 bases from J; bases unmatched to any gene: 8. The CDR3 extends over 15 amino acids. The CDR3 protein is CASSFYLAAIYEQYF. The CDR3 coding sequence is TGTGCCAGCAGCTTTTATCTAGCGGCGATCTACGAGCAGTACTTC.

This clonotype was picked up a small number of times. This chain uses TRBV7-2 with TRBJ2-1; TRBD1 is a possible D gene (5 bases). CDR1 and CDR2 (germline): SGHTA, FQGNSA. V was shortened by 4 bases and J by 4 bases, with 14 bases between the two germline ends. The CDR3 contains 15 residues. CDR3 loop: CASSSDGQVYNEQFF. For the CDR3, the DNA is TGTGCCAGCAGCTCCGACGGACAAGTTTACAATGAGCAGTTCTTC.

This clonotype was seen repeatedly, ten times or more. The DNA of the CDR3 is TGTGCCAGCAGCTCTAGGCTCACGGGAACTGAAGCTTTCTTT. It codes for CASSSRLTGTEAFF. This chain joins TRBV11-3 and TRBJ1-1; D is unclear. The CDR3 runs 14 residues. Trimming took off 4 bases at V and 5 bases at J, with 14 bases between the two ends. The germline V gene encodes CDR1 SGHNT and CDR2 YENEEA.

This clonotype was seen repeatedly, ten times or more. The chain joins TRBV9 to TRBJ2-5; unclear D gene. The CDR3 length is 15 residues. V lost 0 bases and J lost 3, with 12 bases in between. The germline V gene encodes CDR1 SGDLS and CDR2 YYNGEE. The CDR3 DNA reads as TGTGCCAGCAGCGTAGATGGCGGCGCCGAAGAGACCCAGTACTTC. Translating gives CASSVDGGAEETQYF.

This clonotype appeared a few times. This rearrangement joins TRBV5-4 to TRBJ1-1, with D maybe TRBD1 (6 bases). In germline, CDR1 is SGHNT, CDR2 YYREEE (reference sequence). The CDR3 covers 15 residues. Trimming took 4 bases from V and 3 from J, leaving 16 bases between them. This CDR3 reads CASSPGGARDTEAFF. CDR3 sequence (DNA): TGTGCCAGCAGCCCTGGGGGGGCGCGGGACACTGAAGCTTTCTTT. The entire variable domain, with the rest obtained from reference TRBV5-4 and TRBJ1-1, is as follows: ETGVTQSPTHLIKTRGQQVTLRCSSQSGHNTVSWYQQALGQGPQFIFQYYREEENGRGNFPPRFSGLQFPNYSSELNVNALELDDSALYLCASSPGGARDTEAFFGQGTRLTVV.

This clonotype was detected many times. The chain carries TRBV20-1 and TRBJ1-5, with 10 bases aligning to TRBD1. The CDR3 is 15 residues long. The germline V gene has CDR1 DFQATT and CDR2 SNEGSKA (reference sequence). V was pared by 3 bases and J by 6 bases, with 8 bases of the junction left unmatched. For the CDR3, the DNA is TGCAGTGCTAGGTCCAGGACAGGGGGGGGTCAGCCCCAGCATTTT. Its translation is CSARSRTGGGQPQHF.

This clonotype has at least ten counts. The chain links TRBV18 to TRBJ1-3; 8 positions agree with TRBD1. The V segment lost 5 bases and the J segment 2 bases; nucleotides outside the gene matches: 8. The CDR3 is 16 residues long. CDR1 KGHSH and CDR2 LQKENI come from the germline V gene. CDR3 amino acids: CASSTADRAAGNTIYF. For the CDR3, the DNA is TGTGCCAGCTCAACCGCGGACAGGGCAGCTGGAAACACCATATATTTT. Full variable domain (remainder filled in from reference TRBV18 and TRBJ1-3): NAGVMQNPRHLVRRRGQEARLRCSPMKGHSHVYWYRQLPEEGLKFMVYLQKENIIDESGMPKERFSAEFPKEGPSILRIQQVVRGDSAAYFCASSTADRAAGNTIYFGEGSWLTVV.

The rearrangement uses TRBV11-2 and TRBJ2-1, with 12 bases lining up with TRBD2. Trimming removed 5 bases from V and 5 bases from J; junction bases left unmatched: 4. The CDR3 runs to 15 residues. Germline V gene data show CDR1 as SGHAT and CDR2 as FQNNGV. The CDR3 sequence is CASSTGLAGNNEQFF. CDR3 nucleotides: TGTGCCAGCAGCACTGGACTAGCGGGAAACAATGAGCAGTTCTTC.

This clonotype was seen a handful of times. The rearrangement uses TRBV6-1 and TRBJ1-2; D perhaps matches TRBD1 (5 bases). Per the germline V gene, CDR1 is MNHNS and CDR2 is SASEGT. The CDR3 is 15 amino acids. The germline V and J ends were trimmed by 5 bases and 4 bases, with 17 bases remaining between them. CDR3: CASSTPFRGSYGYTF. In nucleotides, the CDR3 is TGTGCCAGCAGTACGCCCTTTAGGGGTAGCTATGGCTACACCTTC.

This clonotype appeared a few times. The CDR3 protein is CASSVISGPSPLHF. CDR3 DNA sequence: TGTGCCAGCAGCGTAATATCAGGCCCTTCACCCCTCCACTTT. The chain carries TRBV9 and TRBJ1-6; D is unresolved. V was cut by 1 base and J by 9 bases, with 11 bases left in between. The CDR3 runs to 14 residues. CDR1 is SGDLS and CDR2 is YYNGEE in the germline V gene.

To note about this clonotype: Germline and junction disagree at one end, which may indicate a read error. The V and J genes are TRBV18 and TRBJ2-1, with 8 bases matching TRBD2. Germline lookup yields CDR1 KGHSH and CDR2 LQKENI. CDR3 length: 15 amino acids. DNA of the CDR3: TGTACCAGCTCACCACAAGGACTAGCAAGCGATGAGCAGTTCTTC. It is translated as CTSSPQGLASDEQFF.

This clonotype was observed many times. CDR3 protein: CASSWGLVTSGSRETQYF. The CDR3 DNA is TGTGCCAGCTCCTGGGGCCTCGTAACTAGCGGGAGTCGAGAGACCCAGTACTTC. This chain uses TRBV2 with TRBJ2-5; 11 positions match TRBD2. CDR3 length: 18 residues. Germline V CDR1 and CDR2: SNHLY, FYNNEI. Germline trimming cut 8 bases from V and 4 bases from J; bases unmatched to any gene: 18.

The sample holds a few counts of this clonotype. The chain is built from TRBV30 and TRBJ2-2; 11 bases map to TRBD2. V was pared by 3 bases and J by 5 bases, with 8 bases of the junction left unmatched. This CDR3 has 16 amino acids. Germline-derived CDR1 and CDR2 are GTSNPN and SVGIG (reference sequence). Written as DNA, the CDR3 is TGTGCCTGGAGGGATAGCGGGAGGGCCTGGACCGGGGAGCTGTTTTTT. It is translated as CAWRDSGRAWTGELFF. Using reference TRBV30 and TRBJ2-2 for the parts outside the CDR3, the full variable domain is SQTIHQWPATLVQPVGSPLSLECTVEGTSNPNLYWYRQAAGRGLQLLFYSVGIGQISSEVPQNLSASRPQDRQFILSSKKLLLSDSGFYLCAWRDSGRAWTGELFFGEGSRLTVL.

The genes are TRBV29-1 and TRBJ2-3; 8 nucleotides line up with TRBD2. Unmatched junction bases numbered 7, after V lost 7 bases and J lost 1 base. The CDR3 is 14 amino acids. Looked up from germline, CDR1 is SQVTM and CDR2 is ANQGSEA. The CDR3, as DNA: TGCAGCGCTCTTCTTAGCGGGGGCACAGATACGCAGTATTTT. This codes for CSALLSGGTDTQYF.

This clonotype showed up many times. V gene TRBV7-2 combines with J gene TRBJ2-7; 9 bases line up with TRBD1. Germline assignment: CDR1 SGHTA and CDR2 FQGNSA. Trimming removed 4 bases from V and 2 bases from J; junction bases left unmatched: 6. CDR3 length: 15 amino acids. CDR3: CASSSNGDRAYEQYF. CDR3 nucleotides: TGTGCCAGCAGCTCAAACGGGGACAGGGCCTACGAGCAGTACTTC.

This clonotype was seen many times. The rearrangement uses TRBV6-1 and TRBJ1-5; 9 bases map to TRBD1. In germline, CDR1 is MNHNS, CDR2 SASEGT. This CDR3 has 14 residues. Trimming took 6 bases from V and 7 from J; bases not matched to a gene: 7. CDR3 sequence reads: CASSSDRGGQPQHF. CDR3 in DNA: TGTGCCAGCAGCTCGGACAGGGGAGGACAGCCCCAGCATTTT.

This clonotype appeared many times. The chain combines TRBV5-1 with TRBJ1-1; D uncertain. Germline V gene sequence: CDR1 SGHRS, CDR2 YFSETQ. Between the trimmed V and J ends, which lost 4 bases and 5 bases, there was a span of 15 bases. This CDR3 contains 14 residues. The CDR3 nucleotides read TGCGCCAGCAGCGCTACAAATCAAGGGACTGAAGCTTTCTTT. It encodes CASSATNQGTEAFF.

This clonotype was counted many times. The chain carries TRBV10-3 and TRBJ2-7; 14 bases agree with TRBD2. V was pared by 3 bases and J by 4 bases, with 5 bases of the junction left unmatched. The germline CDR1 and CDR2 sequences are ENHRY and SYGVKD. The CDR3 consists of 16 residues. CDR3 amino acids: CAISDWGTSGSYEQYF. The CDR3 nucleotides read TGTGCCATCAGTGACTGGGGGACTAGCGGGAGTTACGAGCAGTACTTC.